This T cell receptor beta chain was recorded in a study of T cells after yellow fever vaccination. Points from the study as a whole: The study re-detected most primary-vaccination clones after the booster (96% CD4, almost 90% CD8).

Germline assignment: CDR1 MNHNS and CDR2 SASEGT. V was shortened by 8 bases and J by 2 bases, with 18 bases between the two germline ends. The CDR3 is 15 residues long. On this clonotype: The antigen remains undetermined.

From the 5' RACE reads, TCRdb called clonotypes with MiXCR, one entry per CDR3 protein. Of 300,000 or so distinct CDR3 sequences in the sample, approximately 10% were seen once. This specimen was CD4+ T cells sorted from PBMCs, taken 5 days after the yellow fever booster vaccination. The rearrangement joins TRBV6-1 to TRBJ2-5, with D perhaps matching TRBD2 (6 bases). The receptor's source is a man aged 18 to 29 who received the YFV17D yellow fever vaccine. The CDR3 reads CASSRERATQETQYF. The CDR3 DNA reads as TGTGCCAGCTCCCGGGAGCGGGCTACACAAGAGACCCAGTACTTC.